These 23 T cell receptor beta chains were all obtained from the same sample, sequenced in a study of blood T cell repertoires in COVID-19. The table came from immunoSEQ multiplex PCR; TCRdb's copy has only in-frame clones and leaves some out. The sample contains about 250,000 clones, about nine tenths of which appear only once. The sample taken for sequencing was PBMCs or T cells enriched from blood (not recorded which). Source of these receptors: a woman in her forties or fifties who had recovered from COVID-19.

The chain uses TRBV18 and TRBJ2-5; 9 bases map to TRBD2. With 3 bases clipped from V and 4 bases from J, the junction kept 6 bases outside the gene matches. Germline assignment: CDR1 KGHSH and CDR2 LQKENI. The CDR3 extends over 15 amino acids. CDR3 amino acids: CASSPAGRGGETQYF. In DNA form, the CDR3 reads TGTGCCAGCTCACCCGCCGGGCGGGGGGGAGAGACCCAGTACTTC.

This chain connects TRBV12-3 or TRBV12-4 to TRBJ1-1; maybe TRBD1 (5 bases). CDR3 length: 11 residues. V was shortened by 7 bases and J by 11 bases, with 14 bases between the two germline ends. CDR3 loop: CASTRGQVAFF. In nucleotides, the CDR3 is TGTGCCAGCACCCGTGGACAAGTGGCTTTCTTT.

The chain employs TRBV24-1 and TRBJ2-2; the match to TRBD1 covers 7 bases. CDR1 is KGHDR, CDR2 SFDVKD, per germline. The CDR3 loop spans 17 amino acids. V gave up 1 base and J gave up 5 bases; unmatched junction bases: 9. The CDR3 protein is CATSDLPGTEKTGELFF. In nucleotides, the CDR3 is TGTGCCACCAGTGATTTACCCGGGACAGAGAAAACCGGGGAGCTGTTTTTT.

The chain links TRBV7-3 to TRBJ2-5; 9 nucleotides match TRBD1. The CDR3 contains 13 residues. CDR1 SGHTA and CDR2 FQGTGA come from the germline V gene. Trimming at V came to 0 bases and at J to 7 bases, leaving 0 bases not matched to a gene. The CDR3 sequence: CASSLTDRGTQYF. In DNA, the CDR3 is TGTGCCAGCAGCTTAACGGACAGGGGGACCCAGTACTTC.

The chain couples TRBV6-5 to TRBJ2-2; 10 bases are a match to TRBD2. The germline V gene has CDR1 MNHEY and CDR2 SVGAGI. The CDR3 has 15 residues. V gave up 10 bases and J gave up 4 bases; unmatched junction bases: 9. CDR3 protein: CATHNSGRITGELFF. The CDR3 DNA follows: TGTGCCACCCATAATAGCGGGAGGATCACCGGGGAGCTGTTTTTT.

The rearrangement uses TRBV7-2 and TRBJ1-5; D remains ambiguous. Looked up from germline, CDR1 is SGHTA and CDR2 is FQGNSA. Trimming stripped 1 base from V and 6 bases from J, with 7 bases between. This CDR3 spans 13 amino acids. Here the CDR3 reads CASSLDTGQPQHF. CDR3 DNA: TGTGCCAGCAGCTTAGATACCGGTCAGCCCCAGCATTTT.

The rearrangement links TRBV5-1 to TRBJ1-4, with D tentatively TRBD1 (5 bases). The germline V gene encodes CDR1 SGHRS and CDR2 YFSETQ. Trimming took 0 bases from V and 0 from J, leaving 15 bases between them. The CDR3 has 18 residues. The CDR3 reads CASSLAYAGPATNEKLFF. In DNA form, the CDR3 reads TGCGCCAGCAGCTTGGCATATGCAGGGCCAGCAACTAATGAAAAACTGTTTTTT.

This clone has a handful of counts. This chain joins TRBV6-5 and TRBJ2-7; TRBD1 aligns across 7 bases. Germline V gene sequence: CDR1 MNHEY, CDR2 SVGAGI. V lost 6 bases and J lost 1; bases outside the gene matches: 6. The CDR3 covers 14 residues. The CDR3 nucleotides read TGTGCCAGCAGACGAGGGGGCGCATCCTACGAGCAGTACTTC. Translation gives CASRRGGASYEQYF.

This chain connects TRBV7-2 to TRBJ2-5, with D possibly being TRBD2 (6 bases). CDR3 length equals 15 residues. Trimming cost V 1 base and J 1 base, with 10 bases left between them. Germline lookup yields CDR1 SGHTA and CDR2 FQGNSA. The CDR3, as DNA: TGTGCCAGCAGCTTAGGGGGACTGCGCCAAGAGACCCAGTACTTC. As protein: CASSLGGLRQETQYF. The full variable domain, completed using reference TRBV7-2 and TRBJ2-5, is GAGVSQSPSNKVTEKGKDVELRCDPISGHTALYWYRQSLGQGLEFLIYFQGNSAPDKSGLPSDRFSAERTGGSVSTLTIQRTQQEDSAVYLCASSLGGLRQETQYFGPGTRLLVL.

V is TRBV11-2 and J is TRBJ2-5; no definite D call. This CDR3 spans 12 amino acids. Trimming took off 5 bases at V and 2 bases at J, with 6 bases between the two ends. Germline CDR1 SGHAT, CDR2 FQNNGV. For the CDR3, the DNA is TGTGCCAGCAGCCGTAGACAAGAGACCCAGTACTTC. Translation: CASSRRQETQYF. Full variable domain (remainder filled in from reference TRBV11-2 and TRBJ2-5): EAGVAQSPRYKIIEKRQSVAFWCNPISGHATLYWYQQILGQGPKLLIQFQNNGVVDDSQLPKDRFSAERLKGVDSTLKIQPAKLEDSAVYLCASSRRQETQYFGPGTRLLVL.

This chain uses TRBV5-8 with TRBJ1-2, with D maybe TRBD1 (6 bases). The germline gives CDR1 SGHTS, CDR2 YDEGEE. The CDR3 runs to 13 residues. V was clipped by 4 bases and J by 4 bases, with 11 bases between them. CDR3 amino acids: CASSIRGPYGYTF. In DNA form, the CDR3 reads TGTGCCAGCAGCATCAGGGGCCCCTATGGCTACACCTTC.

The V and J genes are TRBV30 and TRBJ2-2; D is ambiguous. V gave up 3 bases and J gave up 4 bases, with 3 bases separating them. Germline V lookup: CDR1 GTSNPN, CDR2 SVGIG (reference sequence). The CDR3 runs to 11 residues. The DNA for the CDR3 is TGTGCCTGGAGCAGCACCGGGGAGCTGTTTTTT. It specifies CAWSSTGELFF.

The chain has TRBV7-2 and TRBJ2-1; D is unclear. Germline-derived CDR1 and CDR2 are SGHTA and FQGNSA. This CDR3 has 15 residues. V dropped 4 bases and J dropped 0 bases, with 10 bases sitting between them. DNA for the CDR3: TGTGCCAGCAGCTCCGGTCACAGCTCCTACAATGAGCAGTTCTTC. The encoded protein is CASSSGHSSYNEQFF.

This clone was picked up a small number of times. The chain combines TRBV20-1 with TRBJ2-1, with 7 bases that match TRBD1. V gave up 3 bases and J gave up 5 bases; unmatched junction bases: 10. The CDR3 spans 15 residues. Germline values: CDR1 DFQATT, CDR2 SNEGSKA (reference sequence). Here the CDR3 reads CSASPTGTAHNEQFF. The CDR3 DNA follows: TGCAGTGCTAGTCCGACCGGGACAGCACACAATGAGCAGTTCTTC.

The chain employs TRBV5-5 and TRBJ2-3, with D hard to call. Germline CDR1 is SGHKS and CDR2 is YYEKEE (reference sequence). The length of the CDR3 is 14 residues. V was cut by 6 bases and J by 4 bases, with 15 bases left in between. The CDR3 DNA reads as TGTGCCAGCACCACTTCCCAGGTCGCAGATACGCAGTATTTT. Protein sequence: CASTTSQVADTQYF.

This clone turned up a few times. V gene TRBV29-1 combines with J gene TRBJ2-1; the D gene is possibly TRBD2 (5 bases). V lost 4 bases, J lost 5 bases, and 9 bases lay in between. Germline assignment: CDR1 SQVTM and CDR2 ANQGSEA. This CDR3 has 12 amino acids. DNA of the CDR3: TGCAGCGTTGTTCGAGGGAACAATGAGCAGTTCTTC. It specifies CSVVRGNNEQFF.

This sequence joins TRBV2 and TRBJ1-5; 11 bases agree with TRBD1. Germline CDR1 and CDR2: SNHLY and FYNNEI. There are 15 residues in the CDR3. Unmatched junction bases numbered 1, after V lost 6 bases and J lost 0 bases. The CDR3 spells CASRGQGVSNQPQHF. CDR3 in DNA: TGTGCCAGCAGGGGACAGGGGGTTAGCAATCAGCCCCAGCATTTT.

The CDR3 protein is CASSPDGTEYSNQPQHF. The CDR3 DNA is TGTGCCAGCAGCCCAGATGGCACCGAATATAGCAATCAGCCCCAGCATTTT. The genes are TRBV7-2 and TRBJ1-5, with D unclear. The length of the CDR3 is 17 residues. Germline CDR1 is SGHTA and CDR2 is FQGNSA. Trimming stripped 5 bases from V and 0 bases from J, with 17 bases between.

This chain links TRBV6-6 with TRBJ1-5, with D perhaps TRBD1 (5 bases). The CDR3 spans 15 residues. Per the germline V gene, CDR1 is MNHNY and CDR2 is SVGAGI (reference sequence). V was pared by 5 bases and J by 2 bases, with 13 bases between. This chain's CDR3 is CASSTQGQGNQPQHF. In nucleotides, the CDR3 is TGTGCCAGCAGTACCCAGGGTCAGGGCAATCAGCCCCAGCATTTT.

This clone was recorded once. The V and J genes are TRBV11-2 and TRBJ2-1, with TRBD2 identical over 10 bases. This CDR3 comprises 15 residues. Germline V gives CDR1 SGHAT, CDR2 FQNNGV. Trimming cost V 3 bases and J 6 bases; bases outside gene matches: 5. The CDR3 region has the DNA TGTGCCAGCAGCTTTAGCCTAGCGGGAGCCAATGAGCAGTTCTTC. The encoded protein is CASSFSLAGANEQFF.

This clone has just one count. Other DNA sequences from this sample encode an identical CDR3 as well. The chain recombines TRBV19 with TRBJ1-2, with no clear D. Germline V gene sequence: CDR1 LNHDA, CDR2 SQIVND (reference sequence). This CDR3 comprises 13 residues. Trimming stripped 1 base from V and 1 base from J, with 4 bases between. The CDR3 nucleotides read TGTGCCAGTAGTATAGGAGGTAACTATGGCTACACCTTC. This gives the protein CASSIGGNYGYTF. Filled out from reference TRBV19 and TRBJ1-2, the complete variable domain reads DGGITQSPKYLFRKEGQNVTLSCEQNLNHDAMYWYRQDPGQGLRLIYYSQIVNDFQKGDIAEGYSVSREKKESFPLTVTSAQKNPTAFYLCASSIGGNYGYTFGSGTRLTVV.

The count of this clone is one. V usage is TRBV4-3 and J usage is TRBJ2-3; 9 bases align to TRBD2. The V gene's germline CDR1 is LGHNA and CDR2 YSLEER. V trimming: 1 base; J trimming: 5 bases; junction bases outside the gene matches: 13. This CDR3 has 18 amino acids. The CDR3 is CASSQGGAGGLGGDTQYF. In DNA form, the CDR3 reads TGCGCCAGCAGCCAAGGCGGAGCGGGGGGACTAGGGGGAGATACGCAGTATTTT.

This clone showed up just once. The chain links TRBV15 to TRBJ2-5; TRBD2 agrees at 8 bases. Losses at the gene ends were 0 bases for V and 4 bases for J; bases not matched to a gene: 16. This CDR3 spans 19 amino acids. Germline V gene lookup returns CDR1 LNHNV and CDR2 YYDKDF (reference sequence). CDR3 in DNA: TGTGCCACCAGCAGAGATTATCCCAGCGGGAGTGGGGGTCGAGAGACCCAGTACTTC. It encodes CATSRDYPSGSGGRETQYF.